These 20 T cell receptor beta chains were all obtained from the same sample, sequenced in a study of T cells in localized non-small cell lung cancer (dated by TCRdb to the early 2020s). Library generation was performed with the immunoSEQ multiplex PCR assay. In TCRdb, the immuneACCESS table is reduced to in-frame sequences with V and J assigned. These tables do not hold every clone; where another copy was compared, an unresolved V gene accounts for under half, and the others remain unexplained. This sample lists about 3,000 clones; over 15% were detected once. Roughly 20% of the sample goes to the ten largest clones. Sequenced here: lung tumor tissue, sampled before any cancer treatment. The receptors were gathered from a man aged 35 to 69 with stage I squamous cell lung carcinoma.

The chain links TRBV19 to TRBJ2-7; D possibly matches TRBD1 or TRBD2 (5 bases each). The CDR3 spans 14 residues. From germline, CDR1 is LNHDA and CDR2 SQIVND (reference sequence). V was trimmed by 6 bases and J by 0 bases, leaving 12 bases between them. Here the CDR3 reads CASRRDQSSYEQYF. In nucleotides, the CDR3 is TGTGCCAGTAGAAGGGACCAGAGCTCCTACGAGCAGTACTTC.

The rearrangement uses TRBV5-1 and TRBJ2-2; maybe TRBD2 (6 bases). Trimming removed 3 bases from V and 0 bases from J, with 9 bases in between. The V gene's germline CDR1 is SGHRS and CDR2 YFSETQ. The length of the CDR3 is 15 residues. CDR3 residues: CASSSGLTNTGELFF. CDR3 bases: TGCGCCAGCAGCTCGGGACTCACGAACACCGGGGAGCTGTTTTTT.

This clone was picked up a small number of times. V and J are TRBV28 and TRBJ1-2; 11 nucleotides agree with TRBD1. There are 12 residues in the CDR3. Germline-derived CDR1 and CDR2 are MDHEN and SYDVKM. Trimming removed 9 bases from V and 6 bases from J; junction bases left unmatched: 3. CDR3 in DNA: TGTGCCAGTAGGACAGGGGGCAATGGCTACACCTTC. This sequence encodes CASRTGGNGYTF.

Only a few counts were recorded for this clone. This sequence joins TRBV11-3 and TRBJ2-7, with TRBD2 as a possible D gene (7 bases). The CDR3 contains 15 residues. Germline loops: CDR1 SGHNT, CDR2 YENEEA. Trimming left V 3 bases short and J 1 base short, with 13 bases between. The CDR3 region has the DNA TGTGCCAGCAGCTTGGGGGGGCTCCGTTCCTACGAGCAGTACTTC. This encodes CASSLGGLRSYEQYF.

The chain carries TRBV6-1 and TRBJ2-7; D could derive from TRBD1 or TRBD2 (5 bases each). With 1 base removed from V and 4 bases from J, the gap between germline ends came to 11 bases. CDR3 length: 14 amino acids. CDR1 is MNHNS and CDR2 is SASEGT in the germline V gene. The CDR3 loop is CASSEGGPLYEQYF. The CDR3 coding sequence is TGTGCCAGCAGTGAAGGGGGACCTCTGTACGAGCAGTACTTC.

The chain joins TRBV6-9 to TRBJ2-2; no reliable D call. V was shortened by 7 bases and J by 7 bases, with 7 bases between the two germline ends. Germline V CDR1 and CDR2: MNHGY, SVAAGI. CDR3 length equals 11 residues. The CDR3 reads CASTNGGELFF. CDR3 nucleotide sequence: TGTGCCAGCACTAATGGCGGGGAGCTGTTTTTT.

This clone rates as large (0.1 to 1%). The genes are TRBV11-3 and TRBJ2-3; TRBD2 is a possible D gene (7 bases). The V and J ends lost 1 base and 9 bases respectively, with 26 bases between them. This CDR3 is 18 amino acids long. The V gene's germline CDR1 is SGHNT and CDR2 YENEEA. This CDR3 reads CASSLGPDGGLRKATQYF. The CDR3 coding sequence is TGTGCCAGCAGCTTAGGGCCTGACGGGGGGCTTAGGAAGGCCACGCAGTATTTT.

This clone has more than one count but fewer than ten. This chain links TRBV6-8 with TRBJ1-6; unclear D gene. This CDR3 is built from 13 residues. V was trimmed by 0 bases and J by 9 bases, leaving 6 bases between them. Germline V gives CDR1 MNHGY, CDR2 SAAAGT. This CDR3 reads CASSYSTRSPLHF. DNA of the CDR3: TGTGCCAGCAGTTACTCCACCCGTTCACCCCTCCACTTT.

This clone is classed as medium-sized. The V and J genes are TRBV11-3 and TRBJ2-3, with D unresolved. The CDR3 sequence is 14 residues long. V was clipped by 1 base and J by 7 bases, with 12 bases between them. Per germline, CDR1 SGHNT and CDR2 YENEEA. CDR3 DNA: TGTGCCAGCAGCTTAGGGGGTGGTATGAATACGCAGTATTTT. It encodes CASSLGGGMNTQYF.

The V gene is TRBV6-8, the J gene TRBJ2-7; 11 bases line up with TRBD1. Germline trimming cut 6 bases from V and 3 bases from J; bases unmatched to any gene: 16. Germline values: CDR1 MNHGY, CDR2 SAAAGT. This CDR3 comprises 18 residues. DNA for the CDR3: TGTGCCAGCAGCCCGCTTAGACGACCCGGGACAGGGGGCTACGAGCAGTACTTC. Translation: CASSPLRRPGTGGYEQYF.

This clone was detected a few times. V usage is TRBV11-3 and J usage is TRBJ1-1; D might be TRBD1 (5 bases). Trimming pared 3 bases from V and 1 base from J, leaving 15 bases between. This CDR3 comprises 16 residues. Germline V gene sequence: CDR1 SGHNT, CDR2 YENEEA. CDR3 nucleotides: TGTGCCAGCAGCTTCCTTATAGGTGGGGGGAACACTGAAGCTTTCTTT. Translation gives CASSFLIGGGNTEAFF.

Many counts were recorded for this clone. The CDR3 protein is CASSVAAGRNQPQHF. The CDR3 DNA reads TGTGCCAGCAGCGTAGCGGCTGGGCGTAATCAGCCCCAGCATTTT. The chain carries TRBV9 and TRBJ1-5, with D unclear. The CDR3 is made up of 15 amino acids. Trimming took 0 bases from V and 4 from J, leaving 11 bases between them. Looked up from germline, CDR1 is SGDLS and CDR2 is YYNGEE.

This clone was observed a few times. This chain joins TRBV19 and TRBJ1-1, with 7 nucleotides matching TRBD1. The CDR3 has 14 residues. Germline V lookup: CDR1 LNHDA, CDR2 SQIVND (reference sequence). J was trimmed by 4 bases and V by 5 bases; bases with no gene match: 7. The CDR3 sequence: CASSPRGGGTEAFF. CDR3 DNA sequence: TGTGCCAGTAGTCCCAGGGGGGGCGGCACTGAAGCTTTCTTT. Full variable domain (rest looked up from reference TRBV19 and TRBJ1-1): DGGITQSPKYLFRKEGQNVTLSCEQNLNHDAMYWYRQDPGQGLRLIYYSQIVNDFQKGDIAEGYSVSREKKESFPLTVTSAQKNPTAFYLCASSPRGGGTEAFFGQGTRLTVV.

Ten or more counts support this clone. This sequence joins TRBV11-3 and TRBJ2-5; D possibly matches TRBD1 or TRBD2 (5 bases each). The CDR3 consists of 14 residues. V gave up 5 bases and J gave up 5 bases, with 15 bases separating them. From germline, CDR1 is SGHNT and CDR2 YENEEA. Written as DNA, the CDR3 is TGTGCCAGCAGCCCTTTACTAGGGACGGAGACCCAGTACTTC. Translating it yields CASSPLLGTETQYF.

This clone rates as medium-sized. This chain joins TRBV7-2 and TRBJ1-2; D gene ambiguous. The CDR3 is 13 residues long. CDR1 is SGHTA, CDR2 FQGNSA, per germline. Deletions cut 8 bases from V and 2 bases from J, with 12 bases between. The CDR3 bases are TGTGCCAGCCGCACCGACCTAAACTATGGCTACACCTTC. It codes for CASRTDLNYGYTF. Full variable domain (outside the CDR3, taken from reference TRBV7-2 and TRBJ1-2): GAGVSQSPSNKVTEKGKDVELRCDPISGHTALYWYRQSLGQGLEFLIYFQGNSAPDKSGLPSDRFSAERTGGSVSTLTIQRTQQEDSAVYLCASRTDLNYGYTFGSGTRLTVV.

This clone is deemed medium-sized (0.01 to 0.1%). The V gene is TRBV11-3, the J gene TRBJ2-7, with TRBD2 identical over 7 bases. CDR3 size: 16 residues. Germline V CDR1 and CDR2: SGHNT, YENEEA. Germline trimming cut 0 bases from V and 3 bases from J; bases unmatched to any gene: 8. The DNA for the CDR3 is TGTGCCAGCAGCTTAGAATTTGGGCAGCGGGACTACGAGCAGTACTTC. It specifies CASSLEFGQRDYEQYF. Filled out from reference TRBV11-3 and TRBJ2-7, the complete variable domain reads EAGVVQSPRYKIIEKKQPVAFWCNPISGHNTLYWYLQNLGQGPELLIRYENEEAVDDSQLPKDRFSAERLKGVDSTLKIQPAELGDSAVYLCASSLEFGQRDYEQYFGPGTRLTVT.

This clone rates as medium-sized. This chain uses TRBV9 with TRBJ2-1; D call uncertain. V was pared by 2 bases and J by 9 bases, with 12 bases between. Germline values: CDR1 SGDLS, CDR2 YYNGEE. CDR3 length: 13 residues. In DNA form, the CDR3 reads TGTGCCAGCAGCGTTGACCAAACGGGTGAGCAGTTCTTC. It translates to CASSVDQTGEQFF.

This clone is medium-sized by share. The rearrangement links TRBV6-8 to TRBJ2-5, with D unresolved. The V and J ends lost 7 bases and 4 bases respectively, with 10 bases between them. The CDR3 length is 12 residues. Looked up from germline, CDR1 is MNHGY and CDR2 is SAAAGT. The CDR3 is CASTLRGETQYF. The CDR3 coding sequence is TGTGCCAGCACCCTTAGAGGAGAGACCCAGTACTTC.

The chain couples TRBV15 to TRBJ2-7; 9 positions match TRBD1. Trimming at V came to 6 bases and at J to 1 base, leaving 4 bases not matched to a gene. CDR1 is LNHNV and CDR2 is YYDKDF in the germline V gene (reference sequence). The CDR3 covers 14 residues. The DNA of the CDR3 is TGTGCCACCAGTTTGGGACAGGGATCCTACGAGCAGTACTTC. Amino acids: CATSLGQGSYEQYF.

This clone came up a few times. CDR3: CASSQGGDANYGYTF. CDR3 in DNA: TGCGCCAGCAGCCAAGGAGGGGACGCTAACTATGGCTACACCTTC. This chain uses TRBV4-1 with TRBJ1-2, with a possible D match to TRBD1 (5 bases). The ends were cut back, 1 base at V and 0 bases at J, with 9 bases in the middle. Germline V gene lookup returns CDR1 MGHRA and CDR2 YSYEKL. This CDR3 spans 15 amino acids.